Listed below are T cell receptor beta chains from one sample, sequenced in a study of cytomegalovirus exposure and HLA in healthy donors. TCRdb keeps only in-frame clones here, not all; method: immunoSEQ multiplex PCR. The sample contains about 150,000 clones, 94% of which appear only once. Sequencing was done on a sample of PBMCs. Receptor source: a man between 18 and 29 years old in good health and CMV-seropositive. CDR3s include the opening cysteine and the closing phenylalanine or tryptophan. Each record gives: CDR3 protein, CDR3 DNA, J gene, CDR3 length, V gene, D gene, clone size. A D gene is named only where the DNA matches it firmly. Clone sizes are given selectively: once, few, many, or a class where the clone is expanded.

CDR3 protein: CASSRTVDEKLFF
CDR3 DNA: TGCGCCAGCAGCCGGACAGTTGATGAAAAACTGTTTTTT
J gene: TRBJ1-4
CDR3 length: 13
V gene: TRBV23-1
D gene: .
clone size: .

CDR3 protein: CASSTVLGESTDTQYF
CDR3 DNA: TGTGCCAGTAGTACCGTTCTAGGGGAAAGCACAGATACGCAGTATTTT
J gene: TRBJ2-3
CDR3 length: 16
V gene: TRBV19
D gene: .
clone size: .

CDR3 protein: CASSKPPAGGPQPQHF
CDR3 DNA: TGTGCCAGCAGCAAACCCCCCGCCGGGGGGCCTCAGCCCCAGCATTTT
J gene: TRBJ1-5
CDR3 length: 16
V gene: TRBV21-1
D gene: .
clone size: .

CDR3 protein: CASSYAGSSNYGYTF
CDR3 DNA: TGTGCCAGCAGCTACGCAGGGTCATCGAACTATGGCTACACCTTC
J gene: TRBJ1-2
CDR3 length: 15
V gene: TRBV28
D gene: .
clone size: .

CDR3 protein: CASSHGTGGRETQYF
CDR3 DNA: TGCGCCAGCAGCCACGGGACAGGGGGCCGGGAGACCCAGTACTTC
J gene: TRBJ2-5
CDR3 length: 15
V gene: TRBV5-1
D gene: TRBD1
clone size: .

CDR3 protein: CASSPSAGVTYEQYF
CDR3 DNA: TGTGCCAGCAGCCCATCAGCGGGAGTGACCTACGAGCAGTACTTC
J gene: TRBJ2-7
CDR3 length: 15
V gene: TRBV9
D gene: TRBD2
clone size: .

CDR3 protein: CASSSTGIAYEQYF
CDR3 DNA: TGTGCCAGCAGCTCCACAGGGATTGCCTACGAGCAGTACTTC
J gene: TRBJ2-7
CDR3 length: 14
V gene: TRBV5-4
D gene: .
clone size: .

CDR3 protein: CAISEGFGETQYF
CDR3 DNA: TGTGCCATCAGCGAGGGTTTCGGGGAGACCCAGTACTTC
J gene: TRBJ2-5
CDR3 length: 13
V gene: TRBV10-3
D gene: .
clone size: .

CDR3 protein: CASSPRTATAYEQYF
CDR3 DNA: TGTGCCAGTAGTCCCAGGACAGCGACCGCCTACGAGCAGTACTTC
J gene: TRBJ2-7
CDR3 length: 15
V gene: TRBV19
D gene: .
clone size: once

CDR3 protein: CASSRGQGTNEKLFF
CDR3 DNA: TGCGCCAGCAGCCGGGGACAGGGAACTAATGAAAAACTGTTTTTT
J gene: TRBJ1-4
CDR3 length: 15
V gene: TRBV4-1
D gene: TRBD1
clone size: .

CDR3 protein: CASSLELPTGELFF
CDR3 DNA: TGCGCCAGCAGCTTGGAACTGCCCACCGGGGAGCTGTTTTTT
J gene: TRBJ2-2
CDR3 length: 14
V gene: TRBV5-1
D gene: .
clone size: .

CDR3 protein: CAISDLSEGTDTQYF
CDR3 DNA: TGTGCCATCAGTGATCTATCCGAGGGCACAGATACGCAGTATTTT
J gene: TRBJ2-3
CDR3 length: 15
V gene: TRBV10-3
D gene: .
clone size: .

CDR3 protein: CASKTSGRNEQFF
CDR3 DNA: TGTGCCAGCAAAACTAGCGGGAGGAATGAGCAGTTCTTC
J gene: TRBJ2-1
CDR3 length: 13
V gene: TRBV6-1
D gene: TRBD2
clone size: .

CDR3 protein: CASSLPNLAESSYEQYF
CDR3 DNA: TGTGCCAGCAGCTTACCCAATCTAGCGGAGAGCTCCTACGAGCAGTACTTC
J gene: TRBJ2-7
CDR3 length: 17
V gene: TRBV5-5
D gene: TRBD2
clone size: .

CDR3 protein: CASKTGPEAFF
CDR3 DNA: TGTGCCAGCAAGACAGGGCCTGAAGCTTTCTTT
J gene: TRBJ1-1
CDR3 length: 11
V gene: TRBV6-1
D gene: TRBD1
clone size: .

CDR3 protein: CASRREPQMAGESYNEQFF
CDR3 DNA: TGCGCCAGCAGAAGAGAACCTCAGATGGCGGGGGAATCCTACAATGAGCAGTTCTTC
J gene: TRBJ2-1
CDR3 length: 19
V gene: TRBV5-1
D gene: TRBD2
clone size: .

CDR3 protein: CASSLGGSAYEQYF
CDR3 DNA: TGTGCCAGCAGCTTAGGCGGGTCAGCCTACGAGCAGTACTTC
J gene: TRBJ2-7
CDR3 length: 14
V gene: TRBV11-3
D gene: .
clone size: .

CDR3 protein: CASSLERPSEQFF
CDR3 DNA: TGTGCCAGCAGCTTAGAGCGGCCTAGCGAGCAGTTCTTC
J gene: TRBJ2-1
CDR3 length: 13
V gene: TRBV11-1
D gene: .
clone size: once

CDR3 protein: CSVVFEAPPDTQYF
CDR3 DNA: TGCAGCGTTGTTTTTGAAGCCCCCCCAGATACGCAGTATTTT
J gene: TRBJ2-3
CDR3 length: 14
V gene: TRBV29-1
D gene: .
clone size: .

CDR3 protein: CASSLGRGAGGYEQYF
CDR3 DNA: TGCGCCAGCAGCTTGGGGCGTGGAGCGGGAGGGTACGAGCAGTACTTC
J gene: TRBJ2-7
CDR3 length: 16
V gene: TRBV5-1
D gene: TRBD2
clone size: once